This TCR beta chain appears in the sequencing data of a study of early T cells in non-severe SARS-CoV-2 infection. V lost 4 bases and J lost 4; bases outside the gene matches: 3. The CDR3 is 13 amino acids. Per the germline V gene, CDR1 is WNHNN and CDR2 is SYGVQD (reference sequence). TCRdb reprocessed the 5' RACE reads via MiXCR and lists one record per CDR3 protein. Of about 80,000 distinct CDR3 sequences in the sample, approximately 12% were seen once. The chain couples TRBV10-1 to TRBJ2-7; 8 bases align to TRBD1. The sequenced material came from whole blood. This clonotype originated in an adult who was a healthcare worker with PCR-confirmed SARS-CoV-2 infection or an uninfected control (not recorded which). The CDR3 spells CASSAGTGYEQYF. CDR3 nucleotides: TGCGCCAGCAGTGCCGGGACAGGTTACGAGCAGTACTTC.